Below are 3 T cell receptor beta chains sequenced from a single sample in a study of human thymus T cells. Resections from corrective heart surgery supplied the thymus tissue. TCRdb's copy holds only in-frame clones and misses some; the assay was immunoSEQ multiplex PCR. The repertoire has roughly 120,000 clones, around 94% of them found once; the top ten carry 0.024%. Specimen: thymus tissue. Every receptor here comes from a boy under two years old with a congenital heart defect but otherwise immunologically healthy.

The V and J genes are TRBV28 and TRBJ2-7; 10 bases fit TRBD1. Germline-derived CDR1 and CDR2 are MDHEN and SYDVKM. The CDR3 length is 17 residues. Trimming took 6 bases from V and 6 from J; bases not matched to a gene: 17. CDR3 in DNA: TGTGCCAGCAGCACGGGGGCCCCTCGGACAGGGGGGAGCGAGCAGTACTTC. This translates into CASSTGAPRTGGSEQYF.

This chain uses TRBV7-2 with TRBJ2-7, with TRBD1 as a possible D gene (5 bases). Per the germline V gene, CDR1 is SGHTA and CDR2 is FQGNSA. V was pared by 3 bases and J by 3 bases, with 9 bases between. This CDR3 contains 13 residues. CDR3: CASSLKGYYEQYF. The CDR3 region has the DNA TGTGCCAGCAGCTTGAAGGGGTACTACGAGCAGTACTTC.

The chain uses TRBV6-5 and TRBJ1-3; TRBD1 aligns across 7 bases. V lost 5 bases, J lost 3 bases, and 7 bases stayed unmatched. The CDR3 is 15 residues long. Germline CDR1 MNHEY, CDR2 SVGAGI. Here the CDR3 reads CASSGRGGLGNTIYF. The CDR3 DNA reads TGTGCCAGCAGTGGCAGGGGGGGTCTTGGAAACACCATATATTTT.